This TCR beta chain was sequenced for a study of T cells in localized non-small cell lung cancer. A note on this clone: As yet, its antigen is unknown.

The CDR3 extends over 15 amino acids. Germline V gene data show CDR1 as SGHTA and CDR2 as FQGNSA. The trim removed 5 bases at V and 3 bases at J, leaving 7 bases unmatched. Broader study findings: Patients showing higher blood T cell density tended to see longer overall survival. Uninvolved adjacent lung showed the highest T cell clonality, exceeding tumor. Researchers found a median about 53 of the top 100 tumor clones in adjacent lung. One tumor region alone was sequenced, and heterogeneity therefore remains possible.

Assay: immunoSEQ multiplex PCR; the TCRdb copy retains only in-frame clones and omits some. Of some 52,000 clones in the sample, 80% to 90% were seen once. The source material was peripheral blood, sampled before any cancer treatment. The V call is TRBV7-2, the J call TRBJ1-5, with 7 positions matching TRBD1. The sequence came from a male donor at least 60 years old with stage III squamous cell lung carcinoma. This CDR3 reads CASSATGAYNQPQHF. The CDR3 DNA reads as TGTGCCAGCAGCGCAACAGGGGCGTACAATCAGCCCCAGCATTTT. Using reference TRBV7-2 and TRBJ1-5 for the parts outside the CDR3, the full variable domain is GAGVSQSPSNKVTEKGKDVELRCDPISGHTALYWYRQSLGQGLEFLIYFQGNSAPDKSGLPSDRFSAERTGGSVSTLTIQRTQQEDSAVYLCASSATGAYNQPQHFGDGTRLSIL.